The 11 T cell receptor beta chains below come from one sample, sequenced in a study of T-cell memory formation after mild COVID-19. TCRdb reprocessed the 5' RACE reads via MiXCR and lists one record per CDR3 protein. The sample includes 180,000 or so distinct CDR3 sequences, 9.5% to 13% of them seen just once. The source material was PBMCs or a T cell subset sorted from them (not recorded which). The receptor source for this set is a man younger than 30 who had mild COVID-19 (a few samples of this study predate the infection). Cell type and time point are not known.

This clonotype came up many times. V usage is TRBV7-8 and J usage is TRBJ2-5, with a possible D match to TRBD2 (6 bases). Trimming took off 5 bases at V and 5 bases at J, with 15 bases between the two ends. The CDR3 is 14 residues long. CDR1 is SGHVS and CDR2 is FQNEAQ in the germline V gene. CDR3 nucleotide sequence: TGTGCCAGCAGCCCCCGAGGAGGGCGGGAGACCCAGTACTTC. As protein: CASSPRGGRETQYF.

This clonotype showed up just a few times. J is TRBJ1-6 and V is TRBV7-2; no clear D. This CDR3 spans 14 amino acids. The germline CDR1 and CDR2 sequences are SGHTA and FQGNSA. V lost 3 bases, J lost 6 bases, and 9 bases lay in between. The CDR3: CASSFVSVNSPLHF. DNA for the CDR3: TGTGCCAGCAGCTTCGTATCGGTTAATTCACCCCTCCACTTT.

This clonotype has just a few counts. V and J are TRBV28 and TRBJ2-3, with 10 positions matching TRBD1. The CDR3 runs to 16 residues. The trim removed 6 bases at V and 3 bases at J, leaving 9 bases unmatched. Germline loops: CDR1 MDHEN, CDR2 SYDVKM. In DNA form, the CDR3 reads TGTGCCAGCAGCCCCAGGCGGGACAGGGGAACAGATACGCAGTATTTT. This codes for CASSPRRDRGTDTQYF.

V and J are TRBV9 and TRBJ2-3; unclear D gene. This CDR3 region has 13 residues. In germline, CDR1 is SGDLS, CDR2 YYNGEE. Trimming took 0 bases from V and 5 from J, leaving 7 bases between them. CDR3 loop: CASSVGREDTQYF. The CDR3 nucleotides are TGTGCCAGCAGCGTAGGCCGAGAAGATACGCAGTATTTT.

This clonotype was seen a few times. The J gene is TRBJ1-1, the V gene TRBV5-1; D is uncertain. V was cut by 7 bases and J by 1 base, with 20 bases left in between. CDR1 is SGHRS and CDR2 is YFSETQ in the germline V gene. CDR3 size: 16 residues. CDR3 loop: CASSSGGSRENTEAFF. The CDR3 region has the DNA TGCGCCAGCTCCTCCGGTGGGTCTAGAGAGAACACTGAAGCTTTCTTT. Combining the CDR3 with reference TRBV5-1 and TRBJ1-1 gives the whole variable domain KAGVTQTPRYLIKTRGQQVTLSCSPISGHRSVSWYQQTPGQGLQFLFEYFSETQRNKGNFPGRFSGRQFSNSRSEMNVSTLELGDSALYLCASSSGGSRENTEAFFGQGTRLTVV.

J is TRBJ1-2 and V is TRBV6-5; the D is unclear. The germline V gene encodes CDR1 MNHEY and CDR2 SVGAGI. The CDR3 has 13 residues. With 6 bases removed from V and 7 bases from J, the gap between germline ends came to 15 bases. CDR3 nucleotide sequence: TGTGCCAGCAGAGCAGTCATGGTTTCTGGCTACACCTTC. It yields the protein CASRAVMVSGYTF.

The CDR3: CASSQDHIGDQPQHF. DNA for the CDR3: TGTGCCAGCAGCCAAGATCATATTGGGGATCAGCCCCAGCATTTT. The chain links TRBV3-1 to TRBJ1-5; the D is unclear. This CDR3 region has 15 residues. Deletions cut 0 bases from V and 5 bases from J, with 11 bases between. CDR1 LGHDT and CDR2 YNNKEL come from the germline V gene (reference sequence).

The CDR3 region is CSARLAGGPSSYNEQFF. The DNA of the CDR3 is TGCAGTGCTAGGTTAGCGGGGGGCCCCAGCTCCTACAATGAGCAGTTCTTC. The chain recombines TRBV20-1 with TRBJ2-1, with 10 bases fitting TRBD2. Germline CDR1 DFQATT, CDR2 SNEGSKA (reference sequence). Trimming took 3 bases from V and 0 from J; bases not matched to a gene: 8. The CDR3 spans 17 residues.

This clonotype was detected a few times. The chain has TRBV5-1 and TRBJ2-7, with TRBD2 matching over 8 bases. This CDR3 comprises 15 residues. V was clipped by 3 bases and J by 0 bases; unmatched bases: 5. Germline CDR1 SGHRS, CDR2 YFSETQ. CDR3 region: CASSSVGTSSYEQYF. The CDR3 DNA reads as TGCGCCAGCAGCTCTGTTGGGACTAGCTCCTACGAGCAGTACTTC. The whole variable domain, filled in from reference TRBV5-1 and TRBJ2-7, reads KAGVTQTPRYLIKTRGQQVTLSCSPISGHRSVSWYQQTPGQGLQFLFEYFSETQRNKGNFPGRFSGRQFSNSRSEMNVSTLELGDSALYLCASSSVGTSSYEQYFGPGTRLTVT.

This clonotype was detected ten times or more. J is TRBJ2-7 and V is TRBV30; unclear D gene. Trimming removed 0 bases at V and 0 bases at J, with 3 bases between. The CDR3 loop spans 12 amino acids. Germline loops: CDR1 GTSNPN, CDR2 SVGIG (reference sequence). The CDR3 protein is CAWSVSSYEQYF. As DNA, the CDR3 is TGTGCCTGGAGTGTCAGCTCCTACGAGCAGTACTTC.

This clonotype has more than one count but fewer than ten. The chain is built from TRBV5-1 and TRBJ1-6; unclear D gene. The CDR3 extends over 16 amino acids. Trimming took 0 bases from V and 14 from J, leaving 21 bases between them. Germline V lookup: CDR1 SGHRS, CDR2 YFSETQ. The CDR3 coding sequence is TGCGCCAGCAGCTTGGTAGCCGATCCGCCGATGTTCACCCTCCACTTT. Protein product: CASSLVADPPMFTLHF. Combining the CDR3 with reference TRBV5-1 and TRBJ1-6 gives the whole variable domain KAGVTQTPRYLIKTRGQQVTLSCSPISGHRSVSWYQQTPGQGLQFLFEYFSETQRNKGNFPGRFSGRQFSNSRSEMNVSTLELGDSALYLCASSLVADPPMFTLHFGNGTRLTVT.